This T cell receptor beta chain was recovered during a study of cytomegalovirus exposure and HLA in healthy donors. General observations from the study: Analysis was performed later, and it showed HLA-associated TCR beta chains to be more clonally expanded than equally common others. Another analysis was done later, and it associated 15,000 or so TCR beta sequences with HLA alleles at 0.05 false discovery rate.

There are 14 residues in the CDR3. Germline V gene sequence: CDR1 MRHNA, CDR2 SNTAGT. Trimming pared 9 bases from V and 0 bases from J, leaving 12 bases between. With regard to this clone: What it recognizes is unknown.

Primers for the PCR totalled 60 Vbeta and 13 Jbeta. TCRdb keeps only in-frame clones here, not all; method: immunoSEQ multiplex PCR. The sample yields approximately 100,000 clones, approximately 80% seen once. Participants comprised healthy donors of bone marrow. The genes are TRBV6-4 and TRBJ2-4; TRBD2 is a possible D gene (6 bases). Sequenced: PBMCs. The receptor's source is a woman aged 18 to 35 in good health and CMV-seronegative. Written as DNA, the CDR3 is TGTGCCAGTAAACGGGGACTAGCCAAAAACATTCAGTACTTC. This codes for CASKRGLAKNIQYF.